This TCR beta chain was profiled in a study of blood T cell repertoires in COVID-19. Measured with immunoSEQ multiplex PCR; TCRdb has only the in-frame clones, and not every one. The sample consists of roughly 120,000 clones, approximately 90% of them appearing once. The CDR3 contains 14 residues. Germline lookup yields CDR1 MNHEY and CDR2 SVGEGT. V was shortened by 2 bases and J by 4 bases, with 9 bases between the two germline ends. Seattle cases were enrolled at active infection and followed longitudinally. Sequencing was performed on peripheral blood. This TCR came from a man aged 50-60 years with COVID-19, enrolled during active disease. The rearrangement links TRBV6-2 or TRBV6-3 to TRBJ1-5; D unresolved. CDR3 nucleotide sequence: TGTGCCAGCAGTTACCGGGGAGGGAATCAGCCCCAGCATTTT. This translates into CASSYRGGNQPQHF.